The next 4 T cell receptor beta chains were all read from a single sample in a study of beta chain features in type 1 diabetes. Which antigens these TCRs recognize remains unknown. Broader study findings: In all four CD4+ subsets, TCRB CDR3 length was significantly, moderately reduced in type 1 diabetes.

Expressed TCRB transcripts were sequenced after all isolated RNA was converted to cDNA. TCRdb keeps only in-frame clones here, not all; method: immunoSEQ multiplex PCR. This table holds some 130,000 clones, around 8.8% found once. The sample consisted of central memory CD4+ T cells from blood. These receptors were taken from a man aged 25-45 years with type 1 diabetes.

This clone was recorded many times. The chain uses TRBV10-3 and TRBJ2-1; no definite D call. Per germline, CDR1 ENHRY and CDR2 SYGVKD. This CDR3 contains 11 residues. Trimming stripped 6 bases from V and 6 bases from J, with 6 bases between. The CDR3 sequence: CAIRRSNEQFF. The DNA for the CDR3 is TGTGCCATCAGACGGAGCAATGAGCAGTTCTTC.

This clone came up a few times. This sequence joins TRBV21-1 and TRBJ1-1. TRBV21-1 is given as a pseudogene. The CDR3 length is 16 residues. The CDR3 loop is CASSRSSGTCSGAAFF. In DNA, the CDR3 is TGTGCCAGCAGCAGGTCATCCGGGACCTGCAGCGGGGCAGCTTTCTTT.

The chain couples TRBV19 to TRBJ1-5; a weak D match, TRBD1 (5 bases). The CDR3 length is 14 residues. Trimming pared 7 bases from V and 5 bases from J, leaving 15 bases between. Germline V gene lookup returns CDR1 LNHDA and CDR2 SQIVND (reference sequence). CDR3 DNA sequence: TGTGCCAGTAAGGGGTTACGGGGGGATCAGCCCCAGCATTTT. This encodes CASKGLRGDQPQHF.

This chain links TRBV10-3 with TRBJ2-2; the D is unclear. V was pared by 7 bases and J by 1 base, with 13 bases between. The CDR3 is made up of 15 amino acids. Germline loops: CDR1 ENHRY, CDR2 SYGVKD. The CDR3 here is CAITPNLENTGELFF. Written as DNA, the CDR3 is TGTGCCATCACCCCTAACCTAGAGAACACCGGGGAGCTGTTTTTT.